A single sample is the source of the 32 T cell receptor beta chains below, sequenced in a study of PD-1 blockade in classical Hodgkin lymphoma. Sequencing was performed with immunoSEQ multiplex PCR; in TCRdb, only in-frame clones are kept and a portion is missing. The profile covers 25,000 to 35,000 clones, with approximately 74% appearing a single time and roughly 3% taken by the ten largest. Relapse after autologous stem cell transplantation occurred in every patient, and brentuximab vedotin exposure varied. Sequencing was performed on peripheral blood mononuclear cells (PBMCs), taken before the second cycle of nivolumab. These receptors came from a human donor with classical Hodgkin lymphoma.

This clone occurred a few times. CDR3 residues: CASSLRQGNTGELFF. DNA for the CDR3: TGTGCCAGCAGTTTACGACAGGGAAACACCGGGGAGCTGTTTTTT. The chain combines TRBV28 with TRBJ2-2; 7 bases align to TRBD1. CDR3 size: 15 residues. J gave up 2 bases and V 2 bases, and 2 bases lay outside the gene matches. Germline V gene data show CDR1 as MDHEN and CDR2 as SYDVKM. Full variable domain (outside the CDR3, taken from reference TRBV28 and TRBJ2-2): DVKVTQSSRYLVKRTGEKVFLECVQDMDHENMFWYRQDPGLGLRLIYFSYDVKMKEKGDIPEGYSVSREKKERFSLILESASTNQTSMYLCASSLRQGNTGELFFGEGSRLTVL.

Judged by abundance, this clone is medium-sized (0.01 to 0.1%). The J gene is TRBJ1-2, the V gene TRBV4-3, with TRBD1 matching 11 bases. The germline gives CDR1 LGHNA, CDR2 YSLEER. This CDR3 has 15 residues. The trim removed 4 bases at V and 7 bases at J, leaving 8 bases unmatched. CDR3 protein: CASSPGQGGLGGYTF. DNA for the CDR3: TGCGCCAGCAGCCCGGGACAGGGGGGCTTGGGTGGCTACACCTTC.

The rearrangement joins TRBV7-8 to TRBJ1-4, with no clear D. This CDR3 contains 16 residues. CDR1 and CDR2 (germline): SGHVS, FQNEAQ. V lost 5 bases to trimming and J lost 0 bases, with 13 bases between them. CDR3 in DNA: TGTGCCAGCAGCCTCAGACTCGGATCAACTAATGAAAAACTGTTTTTT. It specifies CASSLRLGSTNEKLFF.

As DNA, the CDR3 is TGTGCCAGCAGCAACAGGGGATTGAACACTGAAGCTTTCTTT. Translation gives CASSNRGLNTEAFF. This rearrangement joins TRBV2 to TRBJ1-1, with TRBD1 matching 7 bases. Trimming at V came to 6 bases and at J to 0 bases, leaving 4 bases not matched to a gene. Germline V gives CDR1 SNHLY, CDR2 FYNNEI. The CDR3 contains 14 residues.

This clone was detected once. This rearrangement joins TRBV15 to TRBJ1-1; D is ambiguous. Trimming removed 0 bases at V and 3 bases at J, with 8 bases between. Looked up from germline, CDR1 is LNHNV and CDR2 is YYDKDF (reference sequence). This CDR3 is built from 14 residues. The CDR3 protein is CATSRDRGDTEAFF. CDR3 nucleotide sequence: TGTGCCACCAGCAGAGATCGTGGGGACACTGAAGCTTTCTTT.

The V gene is TRBV7-3, the J gene TRBJ2-6; the match to TRBD1 covers 8 bases. The CDR3 is 17 amino acids. Per germline, CDR1 SGHTA and CDR2 FQGTGA. J gave up 0 bases and V 2 bases, and 3 bases lay outside the gene matches. CDR3 region: CASSLQGADSGANVLTF. CDR3 DNA: TGTGCCAGCAGCTTACAGGGGGCCGACTCTGGGGCCAACGTCCTGACTTTC. The full variable domain, completed using reference TRBV7-3 and TRBJ2-6, is GAGVSQTPSNKVTEKGKYVELRCDPISGHTALYWYRQSLGQGPEFLIYFQGTGAADDSGLPNDRFFAVRPEGSVSTLKIQRTERGDSAVYLCASSLQGADSGANVLTFGAGSRLTVL.

The chain has TRBV6-1 and TRBJ2-3; D gene uncertain. Germline V CDR1 and CDR2: MNHNS, SASEGT. This CDR3 spans 14 amino acids. The V end lost 2 bases, the J end lost 4 bases, and 10 bases lay between the germline ends. The CDR3 here is CASSELLVPDTQYF. The CDR3 DNA is TGTGCCAGCAGTGAATTGCTAGTGCCAGATACGCAGTATTTT.

J is TRBJ1-5 and V is TRBV5-5; 7 nucleotides match TRBD1. With 6 bases clipped from V and 3 bases from J, the junction kept 15 bases outside the gene matches. Germline CDR1 SGHKS, CDR2 YYEKEE (reference sequence). CDR3 length: 17 residues. The CDR3 nucleotides read TGTGCCAGCACAAATAGACCTGGACAGGCGCACAATCAGCCCCAGCATTTT. It encodes CASTNRPGQAHNQPQHF.

The chain links TRBV7-9 to TRBJ2-1; the D call may be TRBD1 or TRBD2 (5 bases each). Germline V gene sequence: CDR1 SEHNR, CDR2 FQNEAQ (reference sequence). This CDR3 contains 15 residues. V was shortened by 10 bases and J by 7 bases, with 23 bases between the two germline ends. CDR3 loop: CATYSPGPRGNEQFF. The CDR3 DNA reads TGTGCCACTTACAGCCCGGGACCCCGAGGGAATGAGCAGTTCTTC. Looking up the rest from reference TRBV7-9 and TRBJ2-1 gives the full variable domain: DTGVSQNPRHKITKRGQNVTFRCDPISEHNRLYWYRQTLGQGPEFLTYFQNEAQLEKSRLLSDRFSAERPKGSFSTLEIQRTEQGDSAMYLCATYSPGPRGNEQFFGPGTRLTVL.

V gene TRBV7-9 combines with J gene TRBJ2-1; a possible D gene is TRBD1 (6 bases). Germline CDR1 is SEHNR and CDR2 is FQNEAQ (reference sequence). This CDR3 comprises 12 residues. Between the trimmed V and J ends, which lost 5 bases and 8 bases, there was a span of 10 bases. The CDR3 reads CASSAQGYEQFF. DNA of the CDR3: TGTGCCAGCAGCGCTCAGGGGTATGAGCAGTTCTTC.

This clone has more than one count but fewer than ten. J is TRBJ2-1 and V is TRBV5-4; the D gene is possibly TRBD1 (6 bases). This CDR3 contains 15 residues. V lost 0 bases and J lost 4, with 11 bases in between. Germline V lookup: CDR1 SGHNT, CDR2 YYREEE (reference sequence). The CDR3 loop reads CASSLGGPGYNEQFF. The CDR3 DNA follows: TGTGCCAGCAGCTTGGGGGGGCCCGGATACAATGAGCAGTTCTTC.

This clone qualifies as medium-sized. The chain is built from TRBV7-9 and TRBJ1-2, with 8 nucleotides matching TRBD1. V shed 4 bases, J shed 6 bases, and the junction held 7 bases outside the gene matches. The CDR3 runs to 14 residues. Germline V gene sequence: CDR1 SEHNR, CDR2 FQNEAQ (reference sequence). This chain's CDR3 is CASSSGDRRHGYTF. Here the CDR3 DNA reads TGTGCCAGCAGCTCCGGGGACAGGAGGCATGGCTACACCTTC.

The rearrangement links TRBV6-5 to TRBJ1-1, with D hard to call. CDR1 and CDR2 from the germline V gene are MNHEY and SVGAGI. The ends were cut back, 10 bases at V and 0 bases at J, with 18 bases in the middle. The CDR3 totals 15 residues. CDR3 in amino acids: CATSQIGFLNTEAFF. The CDR3 region has the DNA TGTGCCACCTCCCAAATCGGGTTCTTGAACACTGAAGCTTTCTTT.

The chain carries TRBV4-1 and TRBJ1-6; D call uncertain. V was trimmed by 3 bases and J by 0 bases, leaving 9 bases between them. Germline V gene data show CDR1 as MGHRA and CDR2 as YSYEKL. CDR3 length: 16 amino acids. CDR3 coding DNA: TGCGCCAGCAGCCACGTTCAAAGCTCCTATAATTCACCCCTCCACTTT. Protein: CASSHVQSSYNSPLHF.

The V and J genes are TRBV30 and TRBJ1-6; 10 bases line up with TRBD1. This CDR3 comprises 15 residues. Germline assignment: CDR1 GTSNPN and CDR2 SVGIG (reference sequence). V was pared by 1 base and J by 5 bases, with 2 bases of the junction left unmatched. The CDR3 bases are TGTGCCTGGAGTGGGGACAGGGGCAATAATTCACCCCTCCACTTT. This sequence encodes CAWSGDRGNNSPLHF.

V is TRBV7-9 and J is TRBJ1-6; D call uncertain. Germline V gene lookup returns CDR1 SEHNR and CDR2 FQNEAQ (reference sequence). The CDR3 sequence is 15 residues long. Trimming left V 3 bases short and J 10 bases short, with 16 bases between. This chain's CDR3 is CASSLDPSTDSPLHF. Here the CDR3 DNA reads TGTGCCAGCAGCTTGGACCCAAGCACGGACTCACCCCTCCACTTT.

The chain couples TRBV5-1 to TRBJ1-4, with 12 bases that match TRBD1. The CDR3 sequence is 18 residues long. Trimming at V came to 4 bases and at J to 0 bases, leaving 7 bases not matched to a gene. Per the germline V gene, CDR1 is SGHRS and CDR2 is YFSETQ. The CDR3 sequence: CASSPSGQGAATNEKLFF. The CDR3 coding sequence is TGCGCCAGCAGCCCCTCGGGACAGGGGGCGGCAACTAATGAAAAACTGTTTTTT.

V usage is TRBV10-3 and J usage is TRBJ1-2; D is ambiguous. CDR1 and CDR2 from the germline V gene are ENHRY and SYGVKD. The CDR3 has 13 residues. The V end lost 9 bases, the J end lost 3 bases, and 14 bases lay between the germline ends. The CDR3: CAIRPNEDYGYTF. The CDR3 DNA sequence: TGTGCCATTCGACCCAATGAGGACTATGGCTACACCTTC.

This chain's CDR3 is CASSPVRDRGYEQYF. CDR3 bases: TGTGCCAGCAGCCCAGTCCGGGACAGGGGATACGAGCAGTACTTC. The V gene is TRBV7-9, the J gene TRBJ2-7; TRBD1 matches 10 bases. J lost 4 bases, V lost 5 bases, and 8 bases had no gene match. The CDR3 sequence is 15 residues long. Germline CDR1 and CDR2: SEHNR and FQNEAQ (reference sequence).

The chain is built from TRBV12-2 and TRBJ2-2; whether TRBD1, the table's D call, matches the DNA was not checked. TRBV12-2 corresponds to a pseudogene. This CDR3 has 14 amino acids. CDR3 protein: CASRGQTNTGELFF. The CDR3 DNA sequence: TGTGCAAGTCGTGGACAGACGAACACCGGGGAGCTGTTTTTT.

The rearrangement uses TRBV7-8 and TRBJ1-2; no reliable D call. Trimming cost V 3 bases and J 2 bases, with 22 bases left between them. This CDR3 region has 18 residues. In germline, CDR1 is SGHVS, CDR2 FQNEAQ. CDR3 nucleotide sequence: TGTGCCAGCAGCTTTTCGGTGCGAGGGTTGCTCCCCAACTATGGCTACACCTTC. Translating it yields CASSFSVRGLLPNYGYTF.

This chain joins TRBV6-5 and TRBJ1-2; possibly TRBD1 for D (5 bases). The germline V gene encodes CDR1 MNHEY and CDR2 SVGAGI. The V end lost 6 bases, the J end lost 2 bases, and 13 bases lay between the germline ends. The CDR3 covers 14 residues. The CDR3 loop is CASSSTETNYGYTF. For the CDR3, the DNA is TGTGCCAGCAGCTCGACAGAGACCAACTATGGCTACACCTTC.

CDR3 in amino acids: CSVTIFRTGKNTEAFF. The CDR3 DNA reads as TGCAGCGTGACGATCTTTCGGACAGGGAAGAACACTGAAGCTTTCTTT. The V gene is TRBV29-1, the J gene TRBJ1-1, with 8 positions matching TRBD1. With V trimmed by 6 bases and J by 1 base, 13 bases remained unmatched. Germline V CDR1 and CDR2: SQVTM, ANQGSEA. This CDR3 comprises 16 residues.

In its sample, this clone was seen once. The genes are TRBV2 and TRBJ1-2, with 8 bases identical to TRBD1. J gave up 2 bases and V 4 bases, and 3 bases lay outside the gene matches. CDR1 and CDR2 from the germline V gene are SNHLY and FYNNEI. The CDR3 has 14 residues. The CDR3, as DNA: TGTGCCAGCAGTGGACAGGGGTTCAACTATGGCTACACCTTC. It yields the protein CASSGQGFNYGYTF.

This clone was observed a handful of times. The chain has TRBV7-9 and TRBJ1-1; D gene ambiguous. Trimming took 5 bases from V and 3 from J, leaving 13 bases between them. This CDR3 region has 14 residues. Germline V CDR1 and CDR2: SEHNR, FQNEAQ (reference sequence). The CDR3 bases are TGTGCCAGCAGCCTACAGATGGCGGACACTGAAGCTTTCTTT. This encodes CASSLQMADTEAFF.

The genes are TRBV6-5 and TRBJ1-2; 8 bases agree with TRBD1. CDR1 is MNHEY and CDR2 is SVGAGI in the germline V gene. V lost 2 bases to trimming and J lost 0 bases; unmatched junction nucleotides: 5. The CDR3 loop spans 16 amino acids. In DNA, the CDR3 is TGTGCCAGCAGTTACGTAGGGACAGGAACTAACTATGGCTACACCTTC. Amino acid sequence: CASSYVGTGTNYGYTF.

The rearrangement joins TRBV6-1 to TRBJ2-7; 8 positions agree with TRBD1. The CDR3 is 13 residues long. Germline CDR1 is MNHNS and CDR2 is SASEGT. The ends lost 1 base at V and 8 bases at J; junction bases unmatched: 4. CDR3 nucleotide sequence: TGTGCCAGCAGTGAAGTCGGGACAGGCCAGCAGTACTTC. This translates into CASSEVGTGQQYF.

The chain employs TRBV27 and TRBJ2-2, with D possibly matching TRBD1 (6 bases). CDR3 length: 17 amino acids. V was clipped by 5 bases and J by 6 bases, with 22 bases between them. Germline CDR1 is MNHEY and CDR2 is SMNVEV (reference sequence). CDR3 in amino acids: CASSPQGWGSVAGELFF. The CDR3 nucleotides are TGTGCCAGCAGTCCGCAGGGGTGGGGATCGGTGGCCGGGGAGCTGTTTTTT.

The chain carries TRBV4-1 and TRBJ1-5; 10 nucleotides agree with TRBD1. CDR1 and CDR2 from the germline V gene are MGHRA and YSYEKL. With 5 bases clipped from V and 3 bases from J, the junction kept 10 bases outside the gene matches. The CDR3 is 17 amino acids. The CDR3 nucleotides read TGCGCCAGCAGCGCCAATCCGGGACAGGGGATCAATCAGCCCCAGCATTTT. Its protein is CASSANPGQGINQPQHF.

V usage is TRBV5-6 and J usage is TRBJ2-7; D possibly corresponds to TRBD2 (5 bases). V gave up 4 bases and J gave up 6 bases, with 11 bases separating them. CDR1 is SGHDT and CDR2 is YYEEEE in the germline V gene. CDR3 length equals 12 residues. Here the CDR3 DNA reads TGTGCCAGCAGCCCGGGGTACCGCGAGCAGTACTTC. This gives the protein CASSPGYREQYF.

V usage is TRBV10-3 and J usage is TRBJ1-1, with 10 bases matching TRBD1. From germline, CDR1 is ENHRY and CDR2 SYGVKD. Trimming cost V 6 bases and J 5 bases; bases outside gene matches: 3. The CDR3 consists of 13 residues. The CDR3 loop reads CAIRGTGVTEAFF. The CDR3, as DNA: TGTGCCATCAGGGGGACAGGGGTGACTGAAGCTTTCTTT.

Details on this clone: One end of the junction does not line up with germline, which may come from a read error. This chain's CDR3 is CAWSTYNERFF. The CDR3 DNA sequence: TGTGCCTGGAGTACATACAATGAGCGGTTCTTC. This sequence joins TRBV30 and TRBJ2-1; D uncertain. The germline gives CDR1 GTSNPN, CDR2 SVGIG (reference sequence). This CDR3 region has 11 residues. Using reference TRBV30 and TRBJ2-1 for the parts outside the CDR3, the full variable domain is SQTIHQWPATLVQPVGSPLSLECTVEGTSNPNLYWYRQAAGRGLQLLFYSVGIGQISSEVPQNLSASRPQDRQFILSSKKLLLSDSGFYLCAWSTYNERFFGPGTRLTVL.